These 2 T cell receptor beta chains share one sample of origin, sequenced in a study of T cells of healthy individuals (dated by TCRdb to the late 2010s). Receptor amplification or capture employed 5' RACE. TCRdb shows the sequencer as Illumina MiSeq. TCRdb took the public reads, trimmed them with fastp at Q25, ran MiXCR for clone calling and kept in-frame beta chains. A single entry per CDR3 protein holds the most common genes and DNA from its merged rows. This sample holds about 96,000 distinct CDR3 sequences; under 20% were observed only once. The top ten clonotypes cover about 6% of the sample. The receptors originated from a human donor in good health.

This clonotype appeared a few times. The chain combines TRBV4-2 with TRBJ1-4; no firm D call. The germline V gene encodes CDR1 LGHNA and CDR2 YNFKEQ. This CDR3 comprises 15 residues. The germline V and J ends were trimmed by 3 bases and 5 bases, with 13 bases remaining between them. CDR3 sequence (DNA): TGTGCCAGCAGCCAGGTTTACGGCCGAAATGAAAAACTGTTTTTT. As protein: CASSQVYGRNEKLFF.

The V gene is TRBV7-2, the J gene TRBJ2-2; D may be TRBD1 (5 bases). The CDR3 loop spans 16 amino acids. The germline CDR1 and CDR2 sequences are SGHTA and FQGNSA. V lost 5 bases and J 4 bases, leaving 17 bases between the germline ends. In DNA form, the CDR3 reads TGTGCCAGCAGCGACAAGACAGAAGCCGCCACCGGGGAGCTGTTTTTT. It encodes CASSDKTEAATGELFF.